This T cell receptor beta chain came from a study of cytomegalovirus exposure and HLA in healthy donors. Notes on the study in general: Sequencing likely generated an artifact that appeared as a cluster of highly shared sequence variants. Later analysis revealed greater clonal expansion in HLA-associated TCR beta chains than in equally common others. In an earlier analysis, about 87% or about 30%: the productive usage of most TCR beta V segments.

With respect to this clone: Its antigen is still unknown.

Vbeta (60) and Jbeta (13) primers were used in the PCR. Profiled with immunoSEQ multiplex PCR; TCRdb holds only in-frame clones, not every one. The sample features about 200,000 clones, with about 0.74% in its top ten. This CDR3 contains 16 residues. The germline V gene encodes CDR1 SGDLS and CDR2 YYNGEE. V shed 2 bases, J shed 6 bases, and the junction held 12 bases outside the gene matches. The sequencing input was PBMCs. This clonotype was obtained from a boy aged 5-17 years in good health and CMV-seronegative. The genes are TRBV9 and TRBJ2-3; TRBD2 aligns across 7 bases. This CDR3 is CASSVAPGGEGDTQYF. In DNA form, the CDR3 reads TGTGCCAGCAGCGTGGCCCCGGGCGGGGAGGGGGATACGCAGTATTTT.